Below, 19 T cell receptor beta chains from the same sample are listed, as sequenced in a study of PD-L1 blockade in urothelial cancer. TCRdb's table, derived via immunoSEQ multiplex PCR, lists solely in-frame clones and lacks some. The sample lists 25,000 to 40,000 clones; 75% to 85% were seen once. This material consisted of PBMCs, taken around atezolizumab (anti-PD-L1) treatment. Source of these receptors: a man in his 60s with urothelial cancer.

The sample holds a few counts of this clone. The V call is TRBV11-2, the J call TRBJ2-2; TRBD2 is a possible D gene (5 bases). The CDR3 length is 17 residues. Germline V gives CDR1 SGHAT, CDR2 FQNNGV. The V end was cut by 1 base, the J end by 0 bases, with 12 bases between. The CDR3 coding sequence is TGTGCCAGCAGCTTAGTCCCGCGGGTCGCGAACACCGGGGAGCTGTTTTTT. This sequence encodes CASSLVPRVANTGELFF.

The genes are TRBV19 and TRBJ2-3, with TRBD1 as a possible D gene (5 bases). V shed 6 bases and J shed 1 base, with 20 bases lying between them. CDR1 LNHDA and CDR2 SQIVND come from the germline V gene (reference sequence). CDR3 length equals 17 residues. CDR3 bases: TGTGCCAGTAGCACGCTCAATCCAGGGAAAGGCACAGATACGCAGTATTTT. Translated, it gives CASSTLNPGKGTDTQYF.

This chain links TRBV12-5 with TRBJ2-3; D is unclear. Trimming left V 1 base short and J 0 bases short, with 8 bases between. The germline V gene encodes CDR1 LGHNT and CDR2 FRNRAP. CDR3 length: 15 amino acids. In DNA, the CDR3 is TGTGCTAGTGGTTTGGGGCGGTCTAGCACAGATACGCAGTATTTT. This sequence encodes CASGLGRSSTDTQYF.

J is TRBJ1-1 and V is TRBV15; D not certain. Trimming cost V 1 base and J 0 bases, with 12 bases left between them. Germline CDR1 and CDR2: LNHNV and YYDKDF (reference sequence). This CDR3 is built from 16 residues. The CDR3 loop is CATSRGTQAMNTEAFF. CDR3 DNA sequence: TGTGCCACCAGCAGAGGAACTCAGGCGATGAACACTGAAGCTTTCTTT.

The chain couples TRBV5-1 to TRBJ2-3, with 12 positions matching TRBD1. The J segment lost 4 bases and the V segment lost 4 bases, leaving 4 bases of the junction unmatched. This CDR3 is 15 amino acids long. The germline gives CDR1 SGHRS, CDR2 YFSETQ. This CDR3 reads CASSPGQGASDTQYF. CDR3 DNA: TGCGCCAGCAGCCCGGGACAGGGGGCGTCAGATACGCAGTATTTT.

The V gene is TRBV25-1, the J gene TRBJ1-3, with D possibly TRBD1 on 5 matching bases. Germline assignment: CDR1 MGHDK and CDR2 SYGVNS. Trimming cost V 2 bases and J 4 bases, with 12 bases left between them. CDR3 size: 15 residues. In nucleotides, the CDR3 is TGTGCCAGCAGTGAAATGCGACAGATGGGAAACACCATATATTTT. Its protein is CASSEMRQMGNTIYF.

The genes are TRBV25-1 and TRBJ2-1; D gene unclear. This CDR3 has 14 amino acids. CDR1 MGHDK and CDR2 SYGVNS come from the germline V gene. The V gene lost 4 bases and the J gene lost 8 bases, with 15 bases spanning the gap. CDR3 nucleotides: TGTGCCAGCAGTGCACCCCCGACATTCTATGAGCAGTTCTTC. As protein: CASSAPPTFYEQFF.

This clone was detected many times. The V gene is TRBV19, the J gene TRBJ1-1; D possibly corresponds to TRBD1 (6 bases). The CDR3 totals 15 residues. Germline V gene lookup returns CDR1 LNHDA and CDR2 SQIVND (reference sequence). V was clipped by 5 bases and J by 6 bases, with 19 bases between them. The CDR3 nucleotides read TGTGCCAGTAGTGCGGACGGGTGGGGACAACCTGAAGCTTTCTTT. Its protein product is CASSADGWGQPEAFF.

The chain carries TRBV19 and TRBJ1-5; perhaps TRBD1 as D (5 bases). The CDR3 contains 13 residues. V was clipped by 3 bases and J by 4 bases, with 7 bases between them. Germline CDR1 and CDR2: LNHDA and SQIVND (reference sequence). CDR3 in DNA: TGTGCCAGTAGTATCAGGGAAAATCAGCCCCAGCATTTT. Amino acid sequence: CASSIRENQPQHF.

This chain links TRBV30 with TRBJ1-1; D uncertain. There are 13 residues in the CDR3. Germline-derived CDR1 and CDR2 are GTSNPN and SVGIG (reference sequence). The germline V and J ends were trimmed by 0 bases and 0 bases, with 5 bases remaining between them. The CDR3 is CAWSVSVNTEAFF. CDR3 nucleotides: TGTGCCTGGAGTGTATCCGTGAACACTGAAGCTTTCTTT. Drawing the rest from reference TRBV30 and TRBJ1-1, the complete variable domain is SQTIHQWPATLVQPVGSPLSLECTVEGTSNPNLYWYRQAAGRGLQLLFYSVGIGQISSEVPQNLSASRPQDRQFILSSKKLLLSDSGFYLCAWSVSVNTEAFFGQGTRLTVV.

The chain carries TRBV5-1 and TRBJ2-3; D gene uncertain. CDR3 length equals 14 residues. Germline values: CDR1 SGHRS, CDR2 YFSETQ. V lost 1 base to trimming and J lost 2 bases, with 8 bases between them. The CDR3 DNA reads TGCGCCAGCAGCTTGTTAAGCGCCACAGATACGCAGTATTTT. Translating gives CASSLLSATDTQYF.

The chain couples TRBV5-8 to TRBJ2-3, with 7 bases matching TRBD1. Germline V gives CDR1 SGHTS, CDR2 YDEGEE. V shed 1 base, J shed 7 bases, and the junction held 9 bases outside the gene matches. The CDR3 is made up of 15 amino acids. CDR3: CASSLPGTVAHTQYF. As DNA, the CDR3 is TGTGCCAGCAGCTTGCCCGGGACAGTCGCTCATACGCAGTATTTT.

The chain joins TRBV7-9 to TRBJ1-1; D is uncertain. CDR3 length: 12 amino acids. Germline V gene lookup returns CDR1 SEHNR and CDR2 FQNEAQ (reference sequence). V was cut by 2 bases and J by 8 bases, with 9 bases left in between. Here the CDR3 reads CASSLRQAEAFF. CDR3 in DNA: TGTGCCAGCAGCTTAAGGCAGGCGGAAGCTTTCTTT.

The rearrangement joins TRBV21-1 to TRBJ2-7; TRBD2, the D gene given by the table, was not confirmed from the DNA. TRBV21-1 is labeled a pseudogene. This CDR3 has 14 residues. The CDR3 coding sequence is TGTGCCAGCAGCAAAGTTAACTCCATCTACGAGCAGTACTTC. This sequence encodes CASSKVNSIYEQYF.

The chain links TRBV29-1 to TRBJ1-1, with TRBD1 identical over 9 bases. V was clipped by 5 bases and J by 2 bases; unmatched bases: 3. The CDR3 is 13 residues long. Germline assignment: CDR1 SQVTM and CDR2 ANQGSEA. The CDR3 loop reads CSVWGQGNTEAFF. In DNA form, the CDR3 reads TGCAGCGTTTGGGGACAGGGAAACACTGAAGCTTTCTTT.

V gene TRBV7-6 combines with J gene TRBJ2-1; maybe TRBD2 (6 bases). The CDR3 sequence is 14 residues long. V was pared by 3 bases and J by 3 bases, with 9 bases between. In germline, CDR1 is SGHVS, CDR2 FNYEAQ. CDR3 in amino acids: CASSLRGNYNEQFF. CDR3 in DNA: TGTGCCAGCAGCTTGCGGGGAAACTACAATGAGCAGTTCTTC.

The chain employs TRBV11-3 and TRBJ2-1, with D possibly being TRBD2 (5 bases). The CDR3 contains 15 residues. Trimming cost V 2 bases and J 4 bases, with 12 bases left between them. The germline V gene encodes CDR1 SGHNT and CDR2 YENEEA. CDR3 region: CASSLSGNAYNEQFF. The CDR3 DNA is TGTGCCAGCAGCTTAAGCGGCAACGCGTACAATGAGCAGTTCTTC.

The chain employs TRBV19 and TRBJ2-7; weak D call: TRBD2 (5 bases). This CDR3 comprises 14 residues. Germline V gene sequence: CDR1 LNHDA, CDR2 SQIVND (reference sequence). V was shortened by 3 bases and J by 5 bases, with 14 bases between the two germline ends. The CDR3 nucleotides read TGTGCCAGTAGTATGTGGATGCCTAGCCACGAGCAGTACTTC. Translation gives CASSMWMPSHEQYF.

The rearrangement joins TRBV4-2 to TRBJ2-1, with 12 bases matching TRBD2. This CDR3 region has 15 residues. V was clipped by 6 bases and J by 4 bases; unmatched bases: 4. Germline lookup yields CDR1 LGHNA and CDR2 YNFKEQ. The CDR3 DNA reads TGTGCCAGCAGTCGCGGGACTAGCGGGTACAATGAGCAGTTCTTC. Protein: CASSRGTSGYNEQFF.